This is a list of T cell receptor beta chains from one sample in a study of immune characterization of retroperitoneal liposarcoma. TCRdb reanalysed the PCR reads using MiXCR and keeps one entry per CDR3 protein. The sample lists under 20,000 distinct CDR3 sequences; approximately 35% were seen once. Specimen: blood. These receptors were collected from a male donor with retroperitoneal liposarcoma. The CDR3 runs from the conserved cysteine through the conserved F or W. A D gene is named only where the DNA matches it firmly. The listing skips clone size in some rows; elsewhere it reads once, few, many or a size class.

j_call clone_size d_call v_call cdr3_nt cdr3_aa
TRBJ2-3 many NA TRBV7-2 TGTGCCAGCAGCTTAGGGGGACTAGATACGCAGTATTTT CASSLGGLDTQYF
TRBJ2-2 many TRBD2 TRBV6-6 TGTGCCAGCAGTTCCATGACCGCTAGCGGGAGTACCGGGGAGCTGTTTTTT CASSSMTASGSTGELFF
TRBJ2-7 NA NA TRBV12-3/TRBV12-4 TGTGCCAGCAGTTTAGGGACAGCTTACAATGAGCAGTACTTC CASSLGTAYNEQYF
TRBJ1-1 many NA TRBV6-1 TGTGCCAGCAGACTCGACGGACTGAACACTGAAGCTTTCTTT CASRLDGLNTEAFF
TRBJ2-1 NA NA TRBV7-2 TGTGCCAGCAGCCCGTTGTATGGGGCCTACAGAGAGCAGTTCTTC CASSPLYGAYREQFF
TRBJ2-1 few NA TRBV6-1 TGTGCCAGCAGTTTACAGGGTTCCAAAAACATTCAGTTCTTC CASSLQGSKNIQFF
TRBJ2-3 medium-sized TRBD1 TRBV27 TGTGCCAGCAGTTTATACGACATAGGGGGCTCTAGCACAGATACGCAGTATTTT CASSLYDIGGSSTDTQYF
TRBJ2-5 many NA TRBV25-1 TGTGCCAGCAGTGATCCCAGGGAAGTACAAGAGACCCAGTACTTC CASSDPREVQETQYF
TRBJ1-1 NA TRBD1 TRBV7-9 TGTGCCAGCAGCACCAGACAGGGGCGCACTGAAGCTTTCTTT CASSTRQGRTEAFF
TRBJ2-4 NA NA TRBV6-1 TGTGCCAGCAGGACCATAGCCCCCGGTGCCATTCAGTACTTC CASRTIAPGAIQYF
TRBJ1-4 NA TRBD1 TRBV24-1 TGTGCCACCAGTGATTCGGGACAGGGGAAGGAAAAACTGTTTTTT CATSDSGQGKEKLFF
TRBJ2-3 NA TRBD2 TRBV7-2 TGTGCCAGCAGCTTTAGCGGGGGAGCCTACGAGCAGATCTTC CASSFSGGAYEQIF
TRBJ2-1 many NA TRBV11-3 TGTGCCAGCAGCTTAGATGATAACTTCGACGAGCAGTTCTTC CASSLDDNFDEQFF
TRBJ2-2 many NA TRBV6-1 TGTGCCAGCAGTGAAGCAGCCGGTAACACCGGGGAGCTGTTTTTT CASSEAAGNTGELFF
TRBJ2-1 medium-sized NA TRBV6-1 TGTGCCAGCAGTGAATACTTATCGGAGACCCAGTTCTTC CASSEYLSETQFF
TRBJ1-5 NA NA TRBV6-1 TGTGCCAGCAGCCCCGGAGTCGCCCTTGGGAATCAGCCCCAGCATTTT CASSPGVALGNQPQHF
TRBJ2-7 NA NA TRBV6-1 TGTGCCAGCAGACCCGACAGTCTCAGTGCCTACGAGCAGTACTTC CASRPDSLSAYEQYF
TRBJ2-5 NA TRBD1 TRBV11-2 TGTGCCAGCAGCTTAGGGGACAGGGATAAAGAGACCCAGTACTTC CASSLGDRDKETQYF
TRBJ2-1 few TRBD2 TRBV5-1 TGCGCCAGCAGCTTGGAGGGACTAGCGGGAGTGGATGAGCAGTTCTTC CASSLEGLAGVDEQFF
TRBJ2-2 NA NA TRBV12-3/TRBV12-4 TGTGCCAGCAGTCCTCCAGGGGAAACCGGGGAGCTGTTTTTT CASSPPGETGELFF
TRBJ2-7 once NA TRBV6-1 TGTGCCAGCAGTGTCTCTTCAGGCTACGAGCAGTGTTTC CASSVSSGYEQCF
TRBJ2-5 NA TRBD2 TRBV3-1 TGTGCCAGCAGCGCTCTAGCGGGAGTTATAGAAGAGACCCAGTACTTC CASSALAGVIEETQYF
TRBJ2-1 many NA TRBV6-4 TGTGCCAGCAGCCGGGGCTACAATGAGCAGTTCTTC CASSRGYNEQFF
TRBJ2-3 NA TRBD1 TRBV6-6 TGTGCCAGTACACAGGGGGTCCTTAGCACAGATACGCAGTATTTT CASTQGVLSTDTQYF
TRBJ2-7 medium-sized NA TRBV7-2 TGTGCCAGCAGCAACTACGACGAGCAGTACTTC CASSNYDEQYF
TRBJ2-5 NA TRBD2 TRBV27 TGTGCCAGCAGTAAAGGACTAGCGGGGACACAAGAGACCCAGTACTTC CASSKGLAGTQETQYF
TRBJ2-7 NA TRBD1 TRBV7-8 TGTGCCAGCAGCGCCCTCCACAGGGGGCTTGACTACGAGCAGCACTTT CASSALHRGLDYEQHF
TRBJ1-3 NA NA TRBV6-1 TGTGCCAGCATATCTCCTGTTGGAAACACCATATATTTT CASISPVGNTIYF
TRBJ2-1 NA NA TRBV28 TGTGCCAGCAGTATACAGTATGCCAAAAACATTCAGTTCTTC CASSIQYAKNIQFF
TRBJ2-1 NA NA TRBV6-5 TGTGCCAGCAGTCCCGGAAACGATCATTACTTC CASSPGNDHYF
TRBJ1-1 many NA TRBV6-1 TGTGCCAGCAGTGACAGGGAGAACACTGAAGCTTTCTTT CASSDRENTEAFF
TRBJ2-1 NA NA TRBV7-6 TGTGCCAGCAGCCAGATGGGGAGCGGGCAAGAGACCCAGTTCTTC CASSQMGSGQETQFF
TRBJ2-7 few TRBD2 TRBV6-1 TGTGCCAGCAACCGGGGGGAGGACAATGAGCAGTACTTC CASNRGEDNEQYF
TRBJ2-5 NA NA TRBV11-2 TGTGCCAGCAGCGCCATTAGAGAGACCCAGTACTTC CASSAIRETQYF
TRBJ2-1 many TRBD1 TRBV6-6 TGTGCCAGCAGTTACCAGGGGGCCGGAGACGAGCAGTTCTTC CASSYQGAGDEQFF
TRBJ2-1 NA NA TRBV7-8 TGTGCCAGCAGCTTCAGGGGGGGAACGCAAAATGAGCAGTTCTTC CASSFRGGTQNEQFF
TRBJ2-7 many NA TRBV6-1 TGTGCCAGCAGTGACCTGCGCGAGCAGTACTTC CASSDLREQYF
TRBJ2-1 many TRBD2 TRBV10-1 TGCGCCAGCAGTTCACCAGACGGGGGACTAGCGGACAATGAGCAGTTCTTC CASSSPDGGLADNEQFF
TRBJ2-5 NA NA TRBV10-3 TGTGCCATCAGTGATTTAGAGTCAGTGGCCCAGTACTTC CAISDLESVAQYF
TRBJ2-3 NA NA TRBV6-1 TGTGCCAGCAGTGTAAACAGGGTTGTAGATACGCAGTATTTT CASSVNRVVDTQYF
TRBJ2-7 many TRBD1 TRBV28 TGTGCCAGCAGTCCAAGCGGGACAGGGAACTCCTACGAGCAGTACTTC CASSPSGTGNSYEQYF
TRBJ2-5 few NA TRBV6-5 TGTGCCAGCAGTTACTCGAGCCGGGGGTTAGGAGAGACCCAGTACTTC CASSYSSRGLGETQYF
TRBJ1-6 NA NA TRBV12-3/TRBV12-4 TGTGCCAGCAGTTTGTGGGGAAGCTGGAATTCACCCCTCCACTTT CASSLWGSWNSPLHF
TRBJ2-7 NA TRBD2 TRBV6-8 TGTGCCAGCAGTGACCGGGGGGGGGAGGAGTACTTC CASSDRGGEEYF
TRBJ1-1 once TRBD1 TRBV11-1 TGTGCCAGCAGCGCCCGGGACAGGGTTTTGGGAACTGAAGCTTTCTTT CASSARDRVLGTEAFF
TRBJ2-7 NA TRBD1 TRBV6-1 TGTGCCAGCAGAACCGACAGGGGGCGCGAGCAGTACTTC CASRTDRGREQYF
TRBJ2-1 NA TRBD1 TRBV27 TGTGCCAGCAGTCCTAGGACAGGGGGGACCTACAATGAGCAGTTCTTC CASSPRTGGTYNEQFF
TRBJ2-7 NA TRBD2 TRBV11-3 TGTGCCAGCAGCAAGCGGGAGGGCTCCCTAGAGCAGTACTTC CASSKREGSLEQYF
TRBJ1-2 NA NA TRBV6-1 TGTGCCAGCAGCCCGAACCGATTAAAGTATGGCTACACCTTC CASSPNRLKYGYTF